The 20 T cell receptor beta chains in this list originate from one sample, sequenced in a study of control samples from healthy donors and cancer patients. Libraries were prepared by immunoSEQ multiplex PCR; TCRdb keeps only in-frame clonotypes and omits some of them. The sample records approximately 58,000 clones, around 87% being singletons. Sequencing was done on a sample of PBMCs. These TCRs come from a woman aged 55-70 years with lung cancer.

The genes are TRBV15 and TRBJ2-7; TRBD2 is a possible D gene (6 bases). In germline, CDR1 is LNHNV, CDR2 YYDKDF (reference sequence). The CDR3 length is 13 residues. Trimming stripped 5 bases from V and 7 bases from J, with 15 bases between. The CDR3 nucleotides read TGTGCCACCAGCCCCCGCAGGGCGGGAGAGCAGTACTTC. It translates to CATSPRRAGEQYF.

V and J are TRBV29-1 and TRBJ2-7, with D maybe TRBD2 (5 bases). V was pared by 3 bases and J by 2 bases, with 14 bases between. The CDR3 extends over 14 amino acids. Germline CDR1 and CDR2: SQVTM and ANQGSEA. The CDR3 coding sequence is TGCAGCGTTGAGGACGGGAAGCAGGCCTACGAGCAGTACTTC. Its protein product is CSVEDGKQAYEQYF.

V gene TRBV7-6 combines with J gene TRBJ2-3, with D possibly being TRBD1 (5 bases). The length of the CDR3 is 15 residues. Germline loops: CDR1 SGHVS, CDR2 FNYEAQ. The V and J ends lost 4 bases and 4 bases respectively, with 15 bases between them. The CDR3 protein is CASSSQGFGADTQYF. DNA for the CDR3: TGTGCCAGCAGCTCCCAGGGATTCGGCGCAGATACGCAGTATTTT.

This sequence joins TRBV18 and TRBJ2-7; 8 bases match TRBD1. V was pared by 6 bases and J by 7 bases, with 14 bases of the junction left unmatched. CDR1 and CDR2 (germline): KGHSH, LQKENI. The CDR3 is 15 amino acids. The CDR3 here is CASSPRTGSTEEQYF. The CDR3 DNA reads as TGTGCCAGCTCTCCCCGGACAGGGTCTACGGAGGAGCAGTACTTC.

This chain uses TRBV29-1 with TRBJ1-1; D not certain. This CDR3 region has 10 residues. CDR1 is SQVTM and CDR2 is ANQGSEA in the germline V gene. V lost 4 bases and J 4 bases, leaving 4 bases between the germline ends. The CDR3 region has the DNA TGCAGCGTTGTTTCCACTGAAGCTTTCTTT. It is translated as CSVVSTEAFF.

The genes are TRBV7-2 and TRBJ2-7; D not certain. V lost 4 bases to trimming and J lost 0 bases, with 4 bases between them. The germline gives CDR1 SGHTA, CDR2 FQGNSA. The CDR3 sequence is 12 residues long. CDR3 DNA sequence: TGTGCCAGCAGCTGGGGCTCCTACGAGCAGTACTTC. Its protein product is CASSWGSYEQYF.

The chain employs TRBV5-1 and TRBJ1-1, with D possibly being TRBD1 (6 bases). CDR1 is SGHRS, CDR2 YFSETQ, per germline. This CDR3 spans 12 amino acids. V lost 4 bases and J lost 5, with 9 bases in between. The CDR3 DNA follows: TGCGCCAGCAGCCAAGGGGGGACTGAAGCTTTCTTT. It translates to CASSQGGTEAFF.

This clone was recorded only once. DNA of the CDR3: TGTGCCTGGAGTTTGGGTAACACCGGGGAGCTGTTTTTT. This translates into CAWSLGNTGELFF. The chain employs TRBV30 and TRBJ2-2, with unresolved D. This CDR3 has 13 amino acids. Trimming removed 2 bases at V and 2 bases at J, with 6 bases between. The V gene's germline CDR1 is GTSNPN and CDR2 SVGIG (reference sequence).

This clone was seen a handful of times. The chain couples TRBV19 to TRBJ1-5; 7 bases align to TRBD1. The germline V gene has CDR1 LNHDA and CDR2 SQIVND (reference sequence). J was trimmed by 4 bases and V by 6 bases; bases with no gene match: 6. The CDR3 spans 14 residues. The CDR3 DNA reads as TGTGCCAGTAGCCCCGACAGGGAGAATCAGCCCCAGCATTTT. It specifies CASSPDRENQPQHF.

This clone is judged medium-sized. The chain combines TRBV30 with TRBJ2-3; possibly TRBD2 for D (7 bases). The CDR3 spans 14 residues. Deletions cut 1 base from V and 3 bases from J, with 11 bases between. Germline CDR1 and CDR2: GTSNPN and SVGIG (reference sequence). In nucleotides, the CDR3 is TGTGCCTGGAGTGCCAGCGGGACAACAGATACGCAGTATTTT. This sequence encodes CAWSASGTTDTQYF. The entire variable domain, with the rest obtained from reference TRBV30 and TRBJ2-3, is as follows: SQTIHQWPATLVQPVGSPLSLECTVEGTSNPNLYWYRQAAGRGLQLLFYSVGIGQISSEVPQNLSASRPQDRQFILSSKKLLLSDSGFYLCAWSASGTTDTQYFGPGTRLTVL.

This sequence joins TRBV5-1 and TRBJ2-5; D is undetermined. CDR3 length: 14 amino acids. Trimming cost V 0 bases and J 2 bases, with 8 bases left between them. Per the germline V gene, CDR1 is SGHRS and CDR2 is YFSETQ. In DNA form, the CDR3 reads TGCGCCAGCAGCTTGGGGGCAGCTCAAGAGACCCAGTACTTC. Its protein product is CASSLGAAQETQYF.

CDR3 protein: CASSEDQAYGYTF. The CDR3 DNA sequence: TGTGCCAGCAGTGAAGACCAGGCCTATGGCTACACCTTC. V gene TRBV6-1 combines with J gene TRBJ1-2; D gene unclear. Trimming cost V 1 base and J 4 bases, with 7 bases left between them. There are 13 residues in the CDR3. Germline V gene lookup returns CDR1 MNHNS and CDR2 SASEGT.

This rearrangement joins TRBV21-1 to TRBJ2-1; the D call of TRBD1 is as the table states it, not checked on the DNA. TRBV21-1 has pseudogene status. CDR3 size: 18 residues. The CDR3 DNA sequence: TGTGCCAGCAGCCGTGGACAGGGTACCCCTAGCTCCTACAATGAGCAGTTCTTC. This encodes CASSRGQGTPSSYNEQFF.

J is TRBJ2-1 and V is TRBV3-1 (or the pseudogene TRBV3-2); TRBD2 matches at 15 bases. Germline V CDR1 and CDR2: LGHDT, YNNKEL (reference sequence). V dropped 2 bases and J dropped 6; count of bases not matched to a gene: 5. The CDR3 consists of 17 residues. The CDR3 sequence: CASSQSGLAGGSNEQFF. The DNA of the CDR3 is TGTGCCAGCAGCCAATCGGGACTAGCGGGAGGTTCCAATGAGCAGTTCTTC.

This sequence joins TRBV10-3 and TRBJ1-1; possibly TRBD1 for D (6 bases). Trimming removed 1 base from V and 1 base from J, with 10 bases in between. Germline CDR1 ENHRY, CDR2 SYGVKD. This CDR3 contains 15 residues. CDR3 DNA sequence: TGTGCCATCAGTGAGTGGGGGGGCCGGAACACTGAAGCTTTCTTT. This encodes CAISEWGGRNTEAFF.

The chain recombines TRBV19 with TRBJ1-2; D not resolved. The CDR3 totals 11 residues. The V gene lost 6 bases and the J gene lost 6 bases, with 8 bases spanning the gap. Per the germline V gene, CDR1 is LNHDA and CDR2 is SQIVND (reference sequence). The CDR3 here is CASRDWNGYTF. Here the CDR3 DNA reads TGTGCCAGTAGAGACTGGAATGGCTACACCTTC.

V usage is TRBV5-8 and J usage is TRBJ2-7; a weak D match, TRBD1 (6 bases). The CDR3 is 13 residues long. Germline CDR1 and CDR2: SGHTS and YDEGEE. V was clipped by 3 bases and J by 4 bases, with 11 bases between them. CDR3 sequence reads: CASSSETGYEQYF. The CDR3 DNA reads TGTGCCAGCAGCTCCGAAACAGGGTACGAGCAGTACTTC. Supplemented by reference TRBV5-8 and TRBJ2-7, the full variable domain reads EAGVTQSPTHLIKTRGQQATLRCSPISGHTSVYWYQQALGLGLQFLLWYDEGEERNRGNFPPRFSGRQFPNYSSELNVNALELEDSALYLCASSSETGYEQYFGPGTRLTVT.

CDR3 bases: TGCGCCAGCAGCCCGAACGGACAGGGGGGCACTGAAGCTTTCTTT. Translating gives CASSPNGQGGTEAFF. The V and J genes are TRBV5-1 and TRBJ1-1; TRBD1 aligns across 10 bases. V lost 4 bases and J lost 4; bases outside the gene matches: 7. Germline lookup yields CDR1 SGHRS and CDR2 YFSETQ. The CDR3 consists of 15 residues.

The chain joins TRBV6-2 or TRBV6-3 to TRBJ2-2; 8 bases line up with TRBD2. There are 16 residues in the CDR3. Germline V gene lookup returns CDR1 MNHEY and CDR2 SVGEGT. V gave up 6 bases and J gave up 4 bases; unmatched junction bases: 10. The CDR3 here is CASSRNTGGLTGELFF. The CDR3 DNA sequence: TGTGCCAGCAGCCGAAACACGGGGGGGCTCACCGGGGAGCTGTTTTTT.

Only a few counts were recorded for this clone. The V and J genes are TRBV19 and TRBJ2-7; 10 bases are a match to TRBD2. Trimming cost V 3 bases and J 4 bases; bases outside gene matches: 3. The CDR3 extends over 14 amino acids. Germline V gene lookup returns CDR1 LNHDA and CDR2 SQIVND (reference sequence). The CDR3 DNA is TGTGCCAGTAGTATGGAGCGGGGGGGATACGAGCAGTACTTC. This encodes CASSMERGGYEQYF.